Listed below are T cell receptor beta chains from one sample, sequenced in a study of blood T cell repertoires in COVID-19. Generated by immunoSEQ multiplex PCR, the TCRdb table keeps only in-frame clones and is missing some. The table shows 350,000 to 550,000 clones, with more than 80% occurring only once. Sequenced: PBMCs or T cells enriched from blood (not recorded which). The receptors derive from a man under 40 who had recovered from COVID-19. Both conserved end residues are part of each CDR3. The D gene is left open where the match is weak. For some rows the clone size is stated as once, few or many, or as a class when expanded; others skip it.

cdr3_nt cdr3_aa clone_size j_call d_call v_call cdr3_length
TGCGCCAGCAGCCCCCCCCGGACAGGGGTGGATGGGGCCAACGTCCTGACTTTC CASSPPRTGVDGANVLTF NA TRBJ2-6 TRBD1 TRBV4-1 18
TGTGCCTGGAGTAAGGGGACTGAAGCTTTCTTT CAWSKGTEAFF NA TRBJ1-1 NA TRBV28 11
TGTGCCAGCAGCAGGTCCTGGGACAGGGGGTCTTATACGCAGTATTTT CASSRSWDRGSYTQYF once TRBJ2-3 TRBD1 TRBV27 16
TGTGCCAGTAGTATTACGACAGGGGGGTGGCTACGTCCCACCGGGGAGCTGTTTTTT CASSITTGGWLRPTGELFF few TRBJ2-2 TRBD1 TRBV19 19
TGCGCCAGCAGTGAGTCTGGCGGCGGATACAATGAGCAGTTCTTC CASSESGGGYNEQFF NA TRBJ2-1 NA TRBV10-1 15
TGTGCCAGTGCCGGGACTAGCGGAGCCAATGAGCAGTTCTTC CASAGTSGANEQFF NA TRBJ2-1 TRBD2 TRBV2 14
TGTGCCAGCAGTTACTCGGACAGTCCAGGCTACACCTTC CASSYSDSPGYTF NA TRBJ1-2 NA TRBV6-5 13
TGTGCCAGCAGTAAAAGAAGGGGGGGAAACACTGAAGCTTTCTTT CASSKRRGGNTEAFF once TRBJ1-1 NA TRBV6-5 15
TGCAGTTCCTCAGGGGTGCGTGAAGCTTTCTTT CSSSGVREAFF NA TRBJ1-1 NA TRBV20-1 11
TGCGCCAGCAGCGCCACTAGCGGGTACGAGCAGTACTTC CASSATSGYEQYF NA TRBJ2-7 TRBD2 TRBV5-1 13
TGTGCCAGCAGTTACTCTGGGCCGGGGTTCGGGAAAGCTTTCTTT CASSYSGPGFGKAFF NA TRBJ1-1 NA TRBV6-5 15
TGTGCCAGCAGCCAGGCGGATGATTCACCCCTCCACTTT CASSQADDSPLHF NA TRBJ1-6 NA TRBV3-1/TRBV3-2 13
TGTGCTTCTCGATGGGGACAGCCCTTATATGGCTACACCTTC CASRWGQPLYGYTF once TRBJ1-2 TRBD1 TRBV28 14
TGCGCCAGCAGCTTGGCGGCAGGGGTTCGAGAAAAACTGTTTTTT CASSLAAGVREKLFF NA TRBJ1-4 NA TRBV5-1 15
TGTGCCAGCAGCCGGGGTGCGTTCTTC CASSRGAFF NA TRBJ2-1 NA TRBV7-9 9
TGTGCCAGTGCTAAGGACAGTCCCTCCGTTTATAGCAATCAGCCCCAGCATTTT CASAKDSPSVYSNQPQHF NA TRBJ1-5 NA TRBV19 18
TGTGCCAGCAGTTTATGGCAGGGGGTAGCCAAAAACATTCAGTACTTC CASSLWQGVAKNIQYF NA TRBJ2-4 TRBD1 TRBV28 16
TGTGCCAGCAGCTCGGGACAGGGGGCTAGTGAAAAACTGTTTTTT CASSSGQGASEKLFF NA TRBJ1-4 TRBD1 TRBV7-9 15
TGCAGCGCCGGACAGTTGCAAGAGACCCAGTACTTC CSAGQLQETQYF NA TRBJ2-5 NA TRBV29-1 12
TGTGCCAGCAGCCCACGGGACATTTCTAGCACAGATACGCAGTATTTT CASSPRDISSTDTQYF NA TRBJ2-3 NA TRBV28 16
TGTGCCAGTACCCCGGGAGGTGTCAGCGGGAACTACATTCAGTACTTC CASTPGGVSGNYIQYF NA TRBJ2-4 TRBD2 TRBV19 16
TGCAGTGCGAGTCCGGGACAGAACCCTACCATTTATGGCTACACCTTC CSASPGQNPTIYGYTF NA TRBJ1-2 TRBD1 TRBV20-1 16
TGTGCCAGCAGCCAAGATCTGACTAACACAGATACGCAGTATTTT CASSQDLTNTDTQYF NA TRBJ2-3 NA TRBV4-2 15
TGCGCCAGCAGCTCCTTACAGGGAACGAACACTGAAGCTTTCTTT CASSSLQGTNTEAFF NA TRBJ1-1 NA TRBV5-1 15
TGCGCCAGCAGCTTCACGGTTTCCTACGAGCAGTACTTC CASSFTVSYEQYF NA TRBJ2-7 NA TRBV5-1 13
TGTGCCAGCTCACCTAGAGTTGCTGGAAACACCATATATTTT CASSPRVAGNTIYF NA TRBJ1-3 NA TRBV18 14
TGTGCCAGCAGCTTGAAACAGAGATACGAGCAGTACTTC CASSLKQRYEQYF NA TRBJ2-7 NA TRBV5-5 13
TGTGCCAGCAGCTTAGAAGACAGGGTCCAAGAGACCCAGTACTTC CASSLEDRVQETQYF NA TRBJ2-5 TRBD1 TRBV7-3 15
TGTGCCAGCAGGGACAGGGCAACTAATGAAAAACTGTTTTTT CASRDRATNEKLFF NA TRBJ1-4 TRBD1 TRBV2 14
TGTGCCAGCGTGGGGGTAGCGGGAGGCGACGAGCAGTACTTC CASVGVAGGDEQYF NA TRBJ2-7 TRBD2 TRBV2 14
TGTGCCAGCAGCTTGGGACCGGGGGGGACTGAAGCTTTCTTT CASSLGPGGTEAFF NA TRBJ1-1 NA TRBV7-2 14
TGTGCCAGCAGTTCGGGACAGACGAACACCGGGGAGCTGTTTTTT CASSSGQTNTGELFF once TRBJ2-2 TRBD1 TRBV27 15
TGCGCCAGTTGGGACGGGACAAGTAGCTCCTTC CASWDGTSSSF NA TRBJ1-2 NA TRBV5-1 11
TGTGCCAGCAGCTTAGGATCAGTGGAGACCCAGTACTTC CASSLGSVETQYF once TRBJ2-5 NA TRBV7-2 13
TGTGCCAGCAGTTTCTCGGGGGACAGGGTGGTGTCTGGAAACACCATATATTTT CASSFSGDRVVSGNTIYF few TRBJ1-3 TRBD1 TRBV28 18
TGTGCCAGCAGGTCCTCAGGGACTGAAGCTTTCTTT CASRSSGTEAFF NA TRBJ1-1 NA TRBV2 12
TGTGCCACCAGTGACTACAGGGAGTCTGGAAACACCATATATTTT CATSDYRESGNTIYF NA TRBJ1-3 NA TRBV24-1 15
TGTGCCAGCAGGCCTGGACAGGGGGGAGGCTACACCTTC CASRPGQGGGYTF NA TRBJ1-2 TRBD1 TRBV28 13
TGTGCCAGCTCTCCTCAGGGGGGCACTGAAGCTTTCTTT CASSPQGGTEAFF NA TRBJ1-1 TRBD1 TRBV18 13
TGTGCCAGCAGCCCGCGGGGGTATGAGCAGTTCTTC CASSPRGYEQFF NA TRBJ2-1 TRBD2 TRBV14 12
TGCAGTGCTAGGGGCGGGATTGAGCAGTTCTTC CSARGGIEQFF NA TRBJ2-1 NA TRBV20-1 11
TGCGCCAGCAGGGTAACTAGCGGGAGTGTCAACGAGCAGTACTTC CASRVTSGSVNEQYF NA TRBJ2-7 TRBD2 TRBV5-1 15